This T cell receptor (beta chain) stems from a study of shared clonotypes between healthy human individuals. Turning to the study itself: Used for every donor were three CD4 naive, three CD4 memory, two CD8 naive and one CD8 memory plate.

The CDR3 length is 15 residues. Germline CDR1 reads SEHNR; CDR2 reads FQNEAQ (reference sequence). V was pared by 1 base and J by 5 bases, with 14 bases between. Worth noting for this clone: The antigen remains undetermined.

Study findings and constraints: Unshared clonotypes carried lower generation probabilities than those common to all four donors. Naive subsets typically showed greater estimated richness than memory subsets. Sorted-subset sequencing, rarefaction showed, was incomplete despite large depth.

Measured with immunoSEQ multiplex PCR; TCRdb has only the in-frame clones, and not every one. The sample shows hundreds of thousands of clones, about 74% of them seen only once. The chain uses TRBV7-9 and TRBJ1-1, with D maybe TRBD1 (5 bases). Sequencing used memory CD4+ T cells sorted from blood. The subset: CD45RA-negative fraction. This TCR was sampled from a woman aged 25 to 39 in good health. CDR3 DNA sequence: TGTGCCAGCAGCTTAGGCCCGGGGACGGGGACTGAAGCTTTCTTT. It translates to CASSLGPGTGTEAFF.